The T cell receptor beta chain under discussion was sequenced for a study of CD8 T cells in ankylosing spondylitis. V lost 6 bases to trimming and J lost 4 bases; unmatched junction nucleotides: 19. CDR3 size: 20 residues. Germline V lookup: CDR1 MNHEY, CDR2 SVGEGT. Whole-study findings and limits: Disease-linked clones were CD8+ and relatively rare in peripheral blood. There was reportedly significant enrichment of clones that were disease-linked in matched ankylosing spondylitis synovial fluid.

The table lists this clonotype with a few counts. The antigen is not known. Using quantitative 5'-RACE with molecular barcodes, the authors made TCR beta libraries. Each CDR3 protein is one row after TCRdb ran MiXCR on the 5' RACE reads. This table has some 200,000 distinct CDR3 sequences, 10% to 15% appearing once. The chain uses TRBV6-2 or TRBV6-3 and TRBJ2-1, with TRBD2 identical over 12 bases. Material: blood, either unsorted or a sorted T cell fraction (not recorded which). The source of this sequence is a male donor with ankylosing spondylitis or in good health (not recorded which). CDR3 residues: CASSHSTSGGSSGVYNEQFF. The CDR3 DNA follows: TGTGCCAGCAGCCACTCGACTAGCGGGGGCTCCTCTGGGGTGTACAATGAGCAGTTCTTC.